The 21 T cell receptor beta chains below were found in one sample sequenced in a study of blood T cell repertoires in COVID-19 (TCRdb year 2020). The method behind the library was the immunoSEQ multiplex PCR assay. TCRdb mirrors the immuneACCESS table, restricted to in-frame sequences. Some clones are absent from its copies; in checked studies, under half trace to an unresolved V gene, and the reason for the others is unknown. A total of about 270,000 clones appear in this sample, 88% of them only once. Together, the top ten hold over 2% of the sample. The sequenced sample was PBMCs or T cells enriched from blood (not recorded which). These receptors were taken from an older woman in a cohort exposed to, infected with or recovered from COVID-19 (not recorded which).

The chain couples TRBV19 to TRBJ1-4; no definite D call. Germline V lookup: CDR1 LNHDA, CDR2 SQIVND (reference sequence). V was trimmed by 7 bases and J by 8 bases, leaving 17 bases between them. There are 14 residues in the CDR3. The CDR3 here is CASTPREGKEKLFF. The DNA for the CDR3 is TGTGCCAGTACCCCACGGGAGGGTAAGGAAAAACTGTTTTTT.

A single count supports this clone. The V gene is TRBV11-2, the J gene TRBJ2-6; 9 bases agree with TRBD1. The length of the CDR3 is 17 residues. Trimming cost V 4 bases and J 2 bases; bases outside gene matches: 6. Germline CDR1 SGHAT, CDR2 FQNNGV. CDR3 sequence reads: CASSSGQGNTGANVLTF. The CDR3 bases are TGTGCCAGCAGCTCGGGACAGGGTAATACTGGGGCCAACGTCCTGACTTTC. The full variable domain, its missing parts supplied by reference TRBV11-2 and TRBJ2-6, is EAGVAQSPRYKIIEKRQSVAFWCNPISGHATLYWYQQILGQGPKLLIQFQNNGVVDDSQLPKDRFSAERLKGVDSTLKIQPAKLEDSAVYLCASSSGQGNTGANVLTFGAGSRLTVL.

The rearrangement joins TRBV15 to TRBJ2-5; D remains unclear. V dropped 0 bases and J dropped 2 bases, with 7 bases sitting between them. Looked up from germline, CDR1 is LNHNV and CDR2 is YYDKDF (reference sequence). This CDR3 has 14 amino acids. DNA of the CDR3: TGTGCCACCAGCAGAGAGAAACAGCAAGAGACCCAGTACTTC. Amino acids: CATSREKQQETQYF. The full variable domain, with the rest looked up from reference TRBV15 and TRBJ2-5, is DAMVIQNPRYQVTQFGKPVTLSCSQTLNHNVMYWYQQKSSQAPKLLFHYYDKDFNNEADTPDNFQSRRPNTSFCFLDIRSPGLGDTAMYLCATSREKQQETQYFGPGTRLLVL.

This chain connects TRBV24-1 to TRBJ1-5, with D possibly matching TRBD1 (6 bases). V gave up 4 bases and J gave up 1 base, with 10 bases separating them. The CDR3 length is 15 residues. CDR1 and CDR2 from the germline V gene are KGHDR and SFDVKD. DNA of the CDR3: TGTGCCACCAGTGACCCTGGACAGAGCAATCAGCCCCAGCATTTT. Translation: CATSDPGQSNQPQHF.

The chain couples TRBV5-1 to TRBJ2-7; 9 bases align to TRBD2. The CDR3 is 15 amino acids. J was trimmed by 8 bases and V by 4 bases; bases with no gene match: 13. CDR1 is SGHRS, CDR2 YFSETQ, per germline. Here the CDR3 reads CASSARVAGAPKQYF. Here the CDR3 DNA reads TGCGCCAGCAGCGCGAGGGTAGCGGGAGCCCCTAAGCAGTACTTC.

As to this clone: Mismatch with germline at one junction end may stem from a read error. The chain joins TRBV6-1 to TRBJ1-4, with unresolved D. CDR3 size: 14 residues. The germline V gene has CDR1 MNHNS and CDR2 SASEGT. The CDR3 bases are TGTGCCAGCCGTGACACTGCAACTAATGAAAAACTGTTTTTT. This translates into CASRDTATNEKLFF.

The chain combines TRBV5-1 with TRBJ1-4; possibly TRBD1 for D (6 bases). There are 14 residues in the CDR3. Per germline, CDR1 SGHRS and CDR2 YFSETQ. Trimming took 6 bases from V and 7 from J, leaving 16 bases between them. As DNA, the CDR3 is TGCGCCAGCAATGACGCAGGGGCCAGTGAAAAACTGTTTTTT. Its protein product is CASNDAGASEKLFF.

V gene TRBV7-9 combines with J gene TRBJ2-3, with D uncertain. From germline, CDR1 is SEHNR and CDR2 FQNEAQ (reference sequence). The CDR3 loop spans 16 amino acids. The germline V and J ends were trimmed by 1 base and 0 bases, with 11 bases remaining between them. In DNA, the CDR3 is TGTGCCAGCAGCTTAGGGGCCTCGCTTAGCACAGATACGCAGTATTTT. This gives the protein CASSLGASLSTDTQYF.

This chain joins TRBV3-1 (or the pseudogene TRBV3-2) and TRBJ2-3; 14 bases agree with TRBD2. Germline V CDR1 and CDR2: LGHDT, YNNKEL (reference sequence). The CDR3 is made up of 17 amino acids. The V gene end was trimmed by 5 bases and the J gene end by 4 bases; junction bases not matched to a gene: 8. CDR3 nucleotide sequence: TGTGCCAGCAGCGGTCGGGGACTAGCGGGAGTGGCAGATACGCAGTATTTT. It translates to CASSGRGLAGVADTQYF.

This chain joins TRBV2 and TRBJ1-3, with 7 bases that match TRBD1. Looked up from germline, CDR1 is SNHLY and CDR2 is FYNNEI. V trimming: 0 bases; J trimming: 2 bases; junction bases outside the gene matches: 1. This CDR3 is 15 amino acids long. The CDR3 DNA reads as TGTGCCAGCAGTGAAGCGGGGACAGCTGGAAACACCATATATTTT. It codes for CASSEAGTAGNTIYF.

This clone was seen only once. The chain employs TRBV9 and TRBJ2-6; TRBD1 matches 8 bases. Germline assignment: CDR1 SGDLS and CDR2 YYNGEE. The CDR3 covers 17 residues. J was trimmed by 0 bases and V by 1 base; bases with no gene match: 3. This CDR3 reads CASSVWTGSSGANVLTF. The CDR3 bases are TGTGCCAGCAGCGTATGGACAGGGAGCTCTGGGGCCAACGTCCTGACTTTC. The full variable domain, its missing parts supplied by reference TRBV9 and TRBJ2-6, is DSGVTQTPKHLITATGQRVTLRCSPRSGDLSVYWYQQSLDQGLQFLIQYYNGEERAKGNILERFSAQQFPDLHSELNLSSLELGDSALYFCASSVWTGSSGANVLTFGAGSRLTVL.

This clone occurred a few times. This sequence joins TRBV5-1 and TRBJ2-1; 8 nucleotides align to TRBD2. There are 14 residues in the CDR3. Germline trimming cut 4 bases from V and 4 bases from J; bases unmatched to any gene: 4. Germline CDR1 SGHRS, CDR2 YFSETQ. The CDR3 bases are TGCGCCAGCAGCAGCGGGAGTAAGTACAATGAGCAGTTCTTC. This gives the protein CASSSGSKYNEQFF.

The chain couples TRBV19 to TRBJ2-3; 14 bases align to TRBD2. Germline-derived CDR1 and CDR2 are LNHDA and SQIVND (reference sequence). V was clipped by 3 bases and J by 0 bases; unmatched bases: 5. The CDR3 loop spans 18 amino acids. Here the CDR3 reads CASSIAWTSGRSTDTQYF. CDR3 bases: TGTGCCAGTAGTATTGCTTGGACTAGCGGGAGGAGCACAGATACGCAGTATTTT. Full variable domain (missing parts from reference TRBV19 and TRBJ2-3): DGGITQSPKYLFRKEGQNVTLSCEQNLNHDAMYWYRQDPGQGLRLIYYSQIVNDFQKGDIAEGYSVSREKKESFPLTVTSAQKNPTAFYLCASSIAWTSGRSTDTQYFGPGTRLTVL.

This clone was seen only a few times. The genes are TRBV25-1 and TRBJ1-2; 7 bases agree with TRBD1. The germline CDR1 and CDR2 sequences are MGHDK and SYGVNS. J gave up 3 bases and V 5 bases, and 12 bases lay outside the gene matches. CDR3 length: 16 residues. CDR3 nucleotides: TGTGCCAGCAGTAGAGGGGGCGCGTATGGCGACTATGGCTACACCTTC. It is translated as CASSRGGAYGDYGYTF.

The genes are TRBV28 and TRBJ2-1; maybe TRBD1 (6 bases). Germline V CDR1 and CDR2: MDHEN, SYDVKM. Trimming stripped 7 bases from V and 4 bases from J, with 20 bases between. This CDR3 is built from 16 residues. CDR3 in amino acids: CASINPGTQKYNEQFF. The CDR3 nucleotides are TGTGCCAGCATTAACCCCGGGACACAGAAATACAATGAGCAGTTCTTC.

The CDR3 coding sequence is TGTGCCACCAGTGATCCTCGTTTCGATCAGCCCCAGCATTTT. Its protein is CATSDPRFDQPQHF. This sequence joins TRBV24-1 and TRBJ1-5; D ambiguous. V lost 3 bases to trimming and J lost 5 bases, with 10 bases between them. Looked up from germline, CDR1 is KGHDR and CDR2 is SFDVKD. The CDR3 is 14 residues long.

The chain uses TRBV27 and TRBJ1-2; 11 bases match TRBD1. Germline V gene data show CDR1 as MNHEY and CDR2 as SMNVEV (reference sequence). V was clipped by 0 bases and J by 4 bases; unmatched bases: 4. The CDR3 has 16 amino acids. CDR3 protein: CASSLSHGTGGYGYTF. DNA for the CDR3: TGTGCCAGCAGTTTATCGCACGGGACAGGGGGCTATGGCTACACCTTC.

CDR3: CASSVDRDTEAFF. The CDR3 nucleotides are TGTGCCAGCAGCGTCGACAGGGACACTGAAGCTTTCTTT. The rearrangement links TRBV9 to TRBJ1-1; 7 positions agree with TRBD1. The V gene end was trimmed by 2 bases and the J gene end by 3 bases; junction bases not matched to a gene: 1. Germline V gene data show CDR1 as SGDLS and CDR2 as YYNGEE. The CDR3 sequence is 13 residues long.

This chain connects TRBV19 to TRBJ2-7; 8 nucleotides match TRBD1. CDR1 is LNHDA, CDR2 SQIVND, per germline (reference sequence). V lost 4 bases, J lost 0 bases, and 8 bases stayed unmatched. CDR3 length equals 16 residues. The CDR3 nucleotides read TGTGCCAGTAGTACCCAAGGACAGGGAAGCTCCTACGAGCAGTACTTC. It encodes CASSTQGQGSSYEQYF.

V gene TRBV4-3 combines with J gene TRBJ2-5; 12 nucleotides line up with TRBD2. This CDR3 spans 18 amino acids. Germline V gene data show CDR1 as LGHNA and CDR2 as YSLEER. J was trimmed by 2 bases and V by 1 base; bases with no gene match: 8. The CDR3 DNA reads TGCGCCAGCAGCCAAGTCCCCCTAGCGGGAGGGCCGCAAGAGACCCAGTACTTC. This encodes CASSQVPLAGGPQETQYF.

This clone was picked up a small number of times. The chain uses TRBV7-2 and TRBJ2-4, with D perhaps matching TRBD2 (6 bases). The germline V and J ends were trimmed by 5 bases and 1 base, with 12 bases remaining between them. The CDR3 consists of 15 residues. Germline V gene data show CDR1 as SGHTA and CDR2 as FQGNSA. The CDR3 is CASSPWGDAKNIQYF. In DNA form, the CDR3 reads TGTGCCAGCAGCCCCTGGGGGGATGCCAAAAACATTCAGTACTTC.